A selection of T cell receptor beta chains follows, all from one sample in a study of OX40 agonist ivuxolimab in advanced cancers. Sequencing was performed with immunoSEQ multiplex PCR; in TCRdb, only in-frame clones are kept and a portion is missing. The table has 40,000 or so clones, around four fifths seen once. The sequences come from CD4+ or CD8+ T cells sorted from blood, collected in a trial of the OX40 agonist ivuxolimab. Receptors originate from an adult with an advanced solid tumor such as melanoma, head and neck, liver or kidney cancer. CDR3s include the opening cysteine and the closing phenylalanine or tryptophan. The order of the fields is D gene, clone size, CDR3 length, V gene, J gene, CDR3 protein, CDR3 DNA. D genes are given only for firm matches. The size entry is marked missing in some rows and otherwise reads once, few, many or a size class.

D gene: TRBD1
clone size: -
CDR3 length: 14
V gene: TRBV11-2
J gene: TRBJ1-1
CDR3 protein: CASSPTTGHTEAFF
CDR3 DNA: TGTGCCAGCAGCCCGACGACAGGGCACACTGAAGCTTTCTTT

D gene: -
clone size: -
CDR3 length: 12
V gene: TRBV11-1
J gene: TRBJ1-1
CDR3 protein: CASSLQNTEAFF
CDR3 DNA: TGTGCCAGCAGCTTACAGAACACTGAAGCTTTCTTT

D gene: TRBD1
clone size: -
CDR3 length: 15
V gene: TRBV7-2
J gene: TRBJ2-2
CDR3 protein: CASSFRDRGTGELFF
CDR3 DNA: TGTGCCAGCAGCTTTCGGGACAGGGGGACCGGGGAGCTGTTTTTT

D gene: -
clone size: -
CDR3 length: 13
V gene: TRBV7-8
J gene: TRBJ2-2
CDR3 protein: CASSPVVTGELFF
CDR3 DNA: TGTGCCAGCAGCCCAGTCGTCACCGGGGAGCTGTTTTTT

D gene: -
clone size: -
CDR3 length: 12
V gene: TRBV6-1
J gene: TRBJ2-2
CDR3 protein: CASRHQTGELFF
CDR3 DNA: TGTGCCAGCAGGCACCAAACCGGGGAGCTGTTTTTT

D gene: -
clone size: -
CDR3 length: 13
V gene: TRBV11-2
J gene: TRBJ1-4
CDR3 protein: CASMDQVDEKLFF
CDR3 DNA: TGTGCCAGCATGGACCAAGTAGACGAAAAACTGTTTTTT

D gene: TRBD1
clone size: -
CDR3 length: 14
V gene: TRBV4-1
J gene: TRBJ2-2
CDR3 protein: CASNRGVDTGELFF
CDR3 DNA: TGCGCCAGCAACAGGGGAGTAGACACCGGGGAGCTGTTTTTT

D gene: TRBD1
clone size: -
CDR3 length: 15
V gene: TRBV5-1
J gene: TRBJ2-3
CDR3 protein: CASTTRTGVADTQYF
CDR3 DNA: TGCGCCAGCACAACTAGGACAGGGGTGGCAGATACGCAGTATTTT

D gene: TRBD1
clone size: -
CDR3 length: 16
V gene: TRBV28
J gene: TRBJ1-5
CDR3 protein: CASSYPDRGSNQPQHF
CDR3 DNA: TGTGCCAGCAGTTACCCCGACAGGGGAAGCAATCAGCCCCAGCATTTT

D gene: -
clone size: -
CDR3 length: 12
V gene: TRBV10-2
J gene: TRBJ1-1
CDR3 protein: CASRWGNTEAFF
CDR3 DNA: TGCGCCAGCAGGTGGGGGAACACTGAAGCTTTCTTT

D gene: -
clone size: once
CDR3 length: 14
V gene: TRBV19
J gene: TRBJ2-5
CDR3 protein: CATRGAGIQETQYF
CDR3 DNA: TGTGCCACCCGGGGCGCGGGGATACAAGAGACCCAGTACTTC

D gene: TRBD1
clone size: -
CDR3 length: 16
V gene: TRBV6-1
J gene: TRBJ2-7
CDR3 protein: CASSDYGTAFSYEQYF
CDR3 DNA: TGTGCCAGCAGTGACTATGGGACAGCCTTTTCCTACGAGCAGTACTTC

D gene: -
clone size: -
CDR3 length: 16
V gene: TRBV11-2
J gene: TRBJ2-2
CDR3 protein: CASSLGRATNTGELFF
CDR3 DNA: TGTGCCAGCAGCTTAGGGAGGGCAACGAACACCGGGGAGCTGTTTTTT

D gene: -
clone size: once
CDR3 length: 14
V gene: TRBV4-3
J gene: TRBJ1-2
CDR3 protein: CASSQSREIARYTF
CDR3 DNA: TGCGCCAGCAGCCAAAGCAGGGAAATTGCACGCTACACCTTC

D gene: -
clone size: -
CDR3 length: 16
V gene: TRBV7-3
J gene: TRBJ2-2
CDR3 protein: CASSFAVTAQTGELFF
CDR3 DNA: TGTGCCAGCAGCTTCGCAGTGACCGCTCAAACCGGGGAGCTGTTTTTT

D gene: -
clone size: -
CDR3 length: 13
V gene: TRBV28
J gene: TRBJ2-3
CDR3 protein: CASEGGGTDTQYF
CDR3 DNA: TGTGCCAGCGAAGGGGGGGGCACAGATACGCAGTATTTT